This entry concerns a single TCR beta chain. The data were obtained in a study of monozygotic twins with inflammatory bowel disease. Whole blood served as the source of total RNA, and no T cell sorting took place. There were about 3,800 ng of total RNA used for each TCR library. Each sample had eight separate cDNA synthesis reactions. Reprocessing the 5' RACE reads, TCRdb reports a single entry for every CDR3 protein and omits DNA. The sample shows a few hundred thousand distinct CDR3 sequences, and less than 6.5% sits with its ten largest clones. The CDR3 has 15 residues. Looked up from germline, CDR1 is SGDLS and CDR2 is YYNGEE.

J is TRBJ2-1 and V is TRBV9; as DNA is missing, the TRBD1 call by TCRdb cannot be tested. The sequencing input was blood. The TCR was taken from a human donor with ulcerative colitis or Crohn's disease, or a healthy co-twin of an affected twin (not recorded which). CDR3 sequence reads: CASSPRQGSYNDQFF.